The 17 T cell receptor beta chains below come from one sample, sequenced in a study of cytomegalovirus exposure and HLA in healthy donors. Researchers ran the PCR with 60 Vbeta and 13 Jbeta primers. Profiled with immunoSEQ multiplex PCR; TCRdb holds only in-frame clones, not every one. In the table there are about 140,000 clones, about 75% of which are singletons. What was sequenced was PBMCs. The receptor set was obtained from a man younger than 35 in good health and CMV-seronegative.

The CDR3 nucleotides are TGTGCCAGCAGTTCCCAGGGGGGCACGGATGAGCAGTTCTTC. It yields the protein CASSSQGGTDEQFF. The rearrangement links TRBV6-4 to TRBJ2-1; D might be TRBD1 (7 bases). The CDR3 length is 14 residues. The germline gives CDR1 MRHNA, CDR2 SNTAGT. V dropped 5 bases and J dropped 8 bases, with 16 bases sitting between them.

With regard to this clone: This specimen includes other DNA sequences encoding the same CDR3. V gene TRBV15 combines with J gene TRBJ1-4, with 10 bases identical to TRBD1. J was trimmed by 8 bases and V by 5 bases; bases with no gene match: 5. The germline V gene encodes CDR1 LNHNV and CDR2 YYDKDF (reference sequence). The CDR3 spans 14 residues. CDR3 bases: TGTGCCACCAGCCGGGACAGGGGCGCAGAAAAACTGTTTTTT. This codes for CATSRDRGAEKLFF.

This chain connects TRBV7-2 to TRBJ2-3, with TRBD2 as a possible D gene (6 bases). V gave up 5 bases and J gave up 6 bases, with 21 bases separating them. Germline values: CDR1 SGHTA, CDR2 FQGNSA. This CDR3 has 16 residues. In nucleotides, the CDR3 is TGTGCCAGCAGCCGCCGACCTTGGGCCCGGGAGGATACGCAGTATTTT. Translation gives CASSRRPWAREDTQYF.

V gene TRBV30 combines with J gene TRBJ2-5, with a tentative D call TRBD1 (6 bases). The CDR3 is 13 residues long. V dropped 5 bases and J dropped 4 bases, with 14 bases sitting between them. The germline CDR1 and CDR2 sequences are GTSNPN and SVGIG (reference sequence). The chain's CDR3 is CAWATGLGETQYF. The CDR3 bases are TGTGCCTGGGCAACAGGGTTGGGAGAGACCCAGTACTTC.

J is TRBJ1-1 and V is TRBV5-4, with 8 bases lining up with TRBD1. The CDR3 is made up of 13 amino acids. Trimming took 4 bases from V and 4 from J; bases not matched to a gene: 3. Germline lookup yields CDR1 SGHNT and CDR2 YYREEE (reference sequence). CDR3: CASSQDRVTEAFF. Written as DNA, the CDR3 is TGTGCCAGCAGCCAGGACAGGGTCACTGAAGCTTTCTTT.

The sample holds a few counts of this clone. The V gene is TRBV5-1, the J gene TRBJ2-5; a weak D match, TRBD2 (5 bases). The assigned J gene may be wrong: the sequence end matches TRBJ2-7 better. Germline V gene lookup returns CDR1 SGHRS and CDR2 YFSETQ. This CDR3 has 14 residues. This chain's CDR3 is CASSYSGIYYEQYF. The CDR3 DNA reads TGCGCCAGCAGCTACTCCGGGATTTACTACGAGCAGTACTTC.

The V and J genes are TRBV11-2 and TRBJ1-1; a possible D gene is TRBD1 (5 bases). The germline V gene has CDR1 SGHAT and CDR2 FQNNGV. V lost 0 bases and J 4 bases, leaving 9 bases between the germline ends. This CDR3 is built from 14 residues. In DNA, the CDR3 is TGTGCCAGCAGCTTAGATCACGGGGGCACTGAAGCTTTCTTT. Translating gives CASSLDHGGTEAFF.

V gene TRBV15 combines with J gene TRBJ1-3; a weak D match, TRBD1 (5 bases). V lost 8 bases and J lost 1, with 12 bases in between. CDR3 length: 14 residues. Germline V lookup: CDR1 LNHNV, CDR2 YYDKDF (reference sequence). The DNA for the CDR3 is TGTGCCACCTCCACGGGGGGTTCTGGAAACACCATATATTTT. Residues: CATSTGGSGNTIYF.

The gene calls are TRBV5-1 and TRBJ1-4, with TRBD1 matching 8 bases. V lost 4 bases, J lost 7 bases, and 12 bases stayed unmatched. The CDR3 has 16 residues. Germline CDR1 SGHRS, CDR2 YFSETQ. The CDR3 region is CASSLVGQGGFEKLFF. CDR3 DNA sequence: TGCGCCAGCAGCCTTGTAGGACAGGGAGGGTTTGAAAAACTGTTTTTT.

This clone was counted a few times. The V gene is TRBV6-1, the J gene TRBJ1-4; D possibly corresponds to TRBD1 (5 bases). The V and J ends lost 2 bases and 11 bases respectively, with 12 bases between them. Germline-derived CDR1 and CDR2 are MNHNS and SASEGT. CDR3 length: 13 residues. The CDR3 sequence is CASSENTGAKLFF. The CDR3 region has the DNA TGTGCCAGCAGTGAAAATACAGGAGCTAAACTGTTTTTT.

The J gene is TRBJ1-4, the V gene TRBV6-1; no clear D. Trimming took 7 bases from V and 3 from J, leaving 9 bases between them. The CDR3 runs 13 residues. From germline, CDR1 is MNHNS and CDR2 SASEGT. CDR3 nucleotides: TGTGCCAGCATGGCTTGGTCTAATGAAAAACTGTTTTTT. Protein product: CASMAWSNEKLFF.

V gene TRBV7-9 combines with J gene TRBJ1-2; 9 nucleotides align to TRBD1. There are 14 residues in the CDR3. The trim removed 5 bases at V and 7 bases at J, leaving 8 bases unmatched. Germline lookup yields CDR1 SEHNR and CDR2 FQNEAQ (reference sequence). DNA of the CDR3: TGTGCCAGCAGCGCCGGGACAGGGATAAGTGGCTACACCTTC. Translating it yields CASSAGTGISGYTF.

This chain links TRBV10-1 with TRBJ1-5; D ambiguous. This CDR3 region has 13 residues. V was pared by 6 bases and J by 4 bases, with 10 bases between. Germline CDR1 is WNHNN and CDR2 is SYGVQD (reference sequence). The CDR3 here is CASSARGNQPQHF. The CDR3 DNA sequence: TGCGCCAGCAGCGCGCGGGGAAATCAGCCCCAGCATTTT.

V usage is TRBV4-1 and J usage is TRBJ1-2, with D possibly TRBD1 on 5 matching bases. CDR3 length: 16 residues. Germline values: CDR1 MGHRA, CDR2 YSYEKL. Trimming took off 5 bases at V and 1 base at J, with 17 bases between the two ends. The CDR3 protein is CASSYDSRGINYGYTF. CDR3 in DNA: TGCGCCAGCAGCTACGACAGCCGAGGAATTAACTATGGCTACACCTTC.

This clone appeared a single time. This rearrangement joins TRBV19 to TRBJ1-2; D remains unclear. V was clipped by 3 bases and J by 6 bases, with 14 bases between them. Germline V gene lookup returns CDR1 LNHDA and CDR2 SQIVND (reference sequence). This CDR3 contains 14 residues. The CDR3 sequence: CASSIGLRVNGYTF. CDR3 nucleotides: TGTGCCAGTAGTATCGGGTTGAGGGTAAATGGCTACACCTTC.

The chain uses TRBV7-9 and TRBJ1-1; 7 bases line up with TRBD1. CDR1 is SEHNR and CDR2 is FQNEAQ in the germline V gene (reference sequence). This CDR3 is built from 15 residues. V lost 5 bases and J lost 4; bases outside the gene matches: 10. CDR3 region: CASSTQQGRRTEAFF. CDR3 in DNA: TGTGCCAGCAGCACTCAACAGGGGAGACGCACTGAAGCTTTCTTT.

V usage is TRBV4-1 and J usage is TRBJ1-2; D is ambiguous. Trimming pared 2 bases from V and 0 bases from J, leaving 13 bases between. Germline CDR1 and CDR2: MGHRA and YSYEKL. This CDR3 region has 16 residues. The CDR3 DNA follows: TGCGCCAGCAGCCAAAGGGAGACCCTAGCTAACTATGGCTACACCTTC. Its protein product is CASSQRETLANYGYTF.